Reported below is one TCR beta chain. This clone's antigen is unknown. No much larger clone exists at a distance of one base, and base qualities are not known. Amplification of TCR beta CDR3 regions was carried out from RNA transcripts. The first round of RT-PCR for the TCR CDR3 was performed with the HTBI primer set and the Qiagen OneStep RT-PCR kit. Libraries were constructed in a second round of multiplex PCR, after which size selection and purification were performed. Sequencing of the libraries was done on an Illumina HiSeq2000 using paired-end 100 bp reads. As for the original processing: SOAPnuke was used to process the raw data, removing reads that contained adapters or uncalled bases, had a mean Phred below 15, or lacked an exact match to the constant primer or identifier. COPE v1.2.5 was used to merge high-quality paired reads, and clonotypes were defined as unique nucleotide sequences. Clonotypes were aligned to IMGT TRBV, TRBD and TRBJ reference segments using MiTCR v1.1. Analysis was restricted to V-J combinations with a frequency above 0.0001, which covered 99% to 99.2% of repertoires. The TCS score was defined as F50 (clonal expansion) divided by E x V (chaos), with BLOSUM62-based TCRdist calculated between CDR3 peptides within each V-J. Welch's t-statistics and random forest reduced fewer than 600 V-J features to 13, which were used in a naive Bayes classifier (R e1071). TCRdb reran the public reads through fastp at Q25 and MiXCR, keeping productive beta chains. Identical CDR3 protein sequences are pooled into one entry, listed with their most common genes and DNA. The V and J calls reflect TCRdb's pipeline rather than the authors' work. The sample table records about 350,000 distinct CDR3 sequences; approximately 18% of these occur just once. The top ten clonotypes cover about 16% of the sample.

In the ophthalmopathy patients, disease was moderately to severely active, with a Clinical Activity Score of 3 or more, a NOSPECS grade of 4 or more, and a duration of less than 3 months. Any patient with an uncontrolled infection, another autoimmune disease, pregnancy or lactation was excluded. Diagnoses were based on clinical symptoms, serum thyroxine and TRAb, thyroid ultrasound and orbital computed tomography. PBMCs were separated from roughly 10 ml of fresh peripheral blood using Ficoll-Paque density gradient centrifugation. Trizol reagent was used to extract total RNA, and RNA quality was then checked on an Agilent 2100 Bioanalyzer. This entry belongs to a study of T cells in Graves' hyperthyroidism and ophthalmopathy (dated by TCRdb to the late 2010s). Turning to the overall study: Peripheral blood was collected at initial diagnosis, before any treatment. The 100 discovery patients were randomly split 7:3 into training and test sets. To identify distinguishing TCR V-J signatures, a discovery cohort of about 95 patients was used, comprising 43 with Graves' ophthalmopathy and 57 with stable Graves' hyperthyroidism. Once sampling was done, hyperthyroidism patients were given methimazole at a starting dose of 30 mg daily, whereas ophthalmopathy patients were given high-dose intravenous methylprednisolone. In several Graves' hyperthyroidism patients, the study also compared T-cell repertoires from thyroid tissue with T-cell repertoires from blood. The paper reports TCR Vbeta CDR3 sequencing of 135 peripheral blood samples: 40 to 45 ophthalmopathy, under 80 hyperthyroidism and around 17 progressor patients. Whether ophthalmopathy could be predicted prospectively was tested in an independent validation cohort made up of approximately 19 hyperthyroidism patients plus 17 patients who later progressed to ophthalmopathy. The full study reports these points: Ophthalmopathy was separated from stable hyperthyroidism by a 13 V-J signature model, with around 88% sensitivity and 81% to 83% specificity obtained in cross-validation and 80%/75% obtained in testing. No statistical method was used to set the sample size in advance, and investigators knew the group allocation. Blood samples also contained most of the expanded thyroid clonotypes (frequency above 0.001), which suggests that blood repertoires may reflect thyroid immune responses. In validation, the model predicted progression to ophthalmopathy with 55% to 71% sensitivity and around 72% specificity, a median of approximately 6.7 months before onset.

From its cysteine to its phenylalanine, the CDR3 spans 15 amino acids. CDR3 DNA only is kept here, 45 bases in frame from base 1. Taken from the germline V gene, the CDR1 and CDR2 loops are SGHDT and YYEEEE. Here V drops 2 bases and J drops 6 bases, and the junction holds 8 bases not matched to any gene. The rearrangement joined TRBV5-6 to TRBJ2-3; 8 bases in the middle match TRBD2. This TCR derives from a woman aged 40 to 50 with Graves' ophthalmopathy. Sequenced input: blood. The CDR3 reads CASSLSGRGADTQYF. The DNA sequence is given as TGTGCCAGCAGCTTAAGCGGGAGAGGCGCGGATACGCAGTATTTT.